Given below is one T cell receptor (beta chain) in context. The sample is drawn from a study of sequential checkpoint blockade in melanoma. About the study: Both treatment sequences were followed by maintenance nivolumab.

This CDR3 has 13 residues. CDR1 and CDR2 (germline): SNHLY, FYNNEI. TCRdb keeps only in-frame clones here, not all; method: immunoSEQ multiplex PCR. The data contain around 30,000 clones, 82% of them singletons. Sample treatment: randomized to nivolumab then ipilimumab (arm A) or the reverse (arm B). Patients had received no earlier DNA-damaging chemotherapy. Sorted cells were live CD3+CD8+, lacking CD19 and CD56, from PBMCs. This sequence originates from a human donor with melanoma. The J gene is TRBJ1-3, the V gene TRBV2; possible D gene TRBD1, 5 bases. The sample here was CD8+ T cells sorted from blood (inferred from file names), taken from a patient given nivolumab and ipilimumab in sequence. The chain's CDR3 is CVWAGYNGNTIYF. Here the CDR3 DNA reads TGTGTCTGGGCAGGGTATAATGGAAACACCATATATTTT.